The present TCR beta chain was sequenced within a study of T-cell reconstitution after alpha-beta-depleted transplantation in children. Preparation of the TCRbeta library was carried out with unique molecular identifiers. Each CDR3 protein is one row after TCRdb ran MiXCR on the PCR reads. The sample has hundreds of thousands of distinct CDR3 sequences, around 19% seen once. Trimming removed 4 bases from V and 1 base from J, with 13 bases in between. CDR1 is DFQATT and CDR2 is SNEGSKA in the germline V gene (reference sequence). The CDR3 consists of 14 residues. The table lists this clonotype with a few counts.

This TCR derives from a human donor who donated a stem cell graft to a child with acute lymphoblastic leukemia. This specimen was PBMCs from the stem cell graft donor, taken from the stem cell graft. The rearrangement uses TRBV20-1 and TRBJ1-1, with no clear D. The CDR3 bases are TGCAGTGCTAATCTCGCAACCGAGAACACTGAAGCTTTCTTT. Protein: CSANLATENTEAFF.